This is a list of T cell receptor beta chains from one sample in a study of blood T cell repertoires in COVID-19. Only in-frame clones appear in the TCRdb table, and some are missing; sequencing was by immunoSEQ multiplex PCR. Of approximately 350,000 clones detected, about 90% appear once; the ten largest clones hold approximately 3%. Sequenced: PBMCs or T cells enriched from blood (not recorded which). These receptors all stem from a woman under 40 who had recovered from COVID-19. Both conserved end residues are part of each CDR3. A D gene is named only where the DNA matches it firmly. Some rows have no size entry. The others give once, few or many, or a class for an expanded clone.

size,J,V,D,CDR3,DNA
-,TRBJ1-2,TRBV27,-,CASSQRDGTYGYTF,TGTGCCAGCAGTCAACGGGACGGGACTTATGGCTACACCTTC
-,TRBJ1-6,TRBV4-1,-,CASSQDGRGYNSPLHF,TGCGCCAGCAGCCAAGATGGCAGGGGCTATAATTCACCCCTCCACTTT
once,TRBJ2-3,TRBV19,TRBD1,CASSADTGGTDTQYF,TGTGCCAGTAGTGCCGACACAGGGGGCACAGATACGCAGTATTTT
once,TRBJ1-1,TRBV27,-,CASSLAGSTEAFF,TGTGCCAGCAGTTTAGCGGGGTCCACTGAAGCTTTCTTT
-,TRBJ2-5,TRBV9,TRBD2,CASSVAGGETQYF,TGTGCCAGCAGCGTAGCGGGGGGAGAGACCCAGTACTTC
-,TRBJ2-1,TRBV4-2,TRBD2,CASSRSGTSGYNEQFF,TGTGCCAGCAGCCGATCCGGGACTAGCGGCTACAATGAGCAGTTCTTC
-,TRBJ1-5,TRBV10-2,-,CASSESLLMGHSNQPQHF,TGCGCCAGCAGTGAATCCCTCTTAATGGGACACTCCAATCAGCCCCAGCATTTT
-,TRBJ1-2,TRBV7-9,TRBD1,CASSWSGTGSLGYTF,TGTGCCAGCAGCTGGTCCGGGACAGGGTCCTTGGGCTACACCTTC
-,TRBJ2-3,TRBV4-1,TRBD1,CASSQDVSADREYSDTQYF,TGCGCCAGCAGCCAAGATGTGAGCGCGGACAGGGAATATTCGGATACGCAGTATTTT
-,TRBJ1-1,TRBV7-3,TRBD1,CASSFPSLRQGMNTEAFF,TGTGCCAGCAGCTTTCCGAGTTTACGACAGGGGATGAACACTGAAGCTTTCTTT
-,TRBJ2-1,TRBV5-1,TRBD1,CASNRQGASDEQFF,TGCGCCAGCAACCGACAGGGGGCTTCTGATGAGCAGTTCTTC
few,TRBJ1-2,TRBV18,TRBD1,CASSPSIEGADGYTF,TGTGCCAGCTCACCGAGTATTGAGGGGGCGGATGGCTACACCTTC
once,TRBJ1-4,TRBV3-1/TRBV3-2,TRBD1,CASSPSDRDEKLFF,TGTGCCAGCAGCCCATCGGACAGGGATGAAAAACTGTTTTTT
-,TRBJ1-1,TRBV30,TRBD1,CAWSVRDRMNTEAFF,TGTGCCTGGAGTGTAAGGGACAGAATGAACACTGAAGCTTTCTTT
once,TRBJ2-3,TRBV27,TRBD2,CASRGLAVTTDTQYF,TGTGCCAGCAGAGGGCTAGCGGTCACCACAGATACGCAGTATTTT
-,TRBJ2-7,TRBV10-3,TRBD1,CAISRGGQGAHEQYF,TGTGCCATCAGCCGAGGGGGACAGGGCGCCCACGAGCAGTACTTC
-,TRBJ2-5,TRBV4-1,-,CASSQLAGEETQYF,TGCGCCAGCAGCCAACTAGCAGGCGAAGAGACCCAGTACTTC
-,TRBJ1-2,TRBV4-1,-,CASNPVFRDYGYTF,TGCGCCAGCAACCCAGTATTCCGGGACTATGGCTACACCTTC
-,TRBJ1-3,TRBV18,TRBD1,CASSPPFRDRGRDGNTIYF,TGTGCCAGCTCACCACCCTTCCGGGACAGGGGGCGCGACGGAAACACCATATATTTT
few,TRBJ2-3,TRBV18,TRBD1,CASSPPRQGRATDTQYF,TGTGCCAGCTCACCGCCCCGACAGGGTCGGGCGACAGATACGCAGTATTTT
-,TRBJ2-1,TRBV19,TRBD2,CASSRDLLAGYNEQFF,TGTGCCAGTAGTCGGGACTTGCTAGCGGGGTACAATGAGCAGTTCTTC
-,TRBJ2-7,TRBV27,TRBD2,CASSSPSGRGYEQYF,TGTGCCAGCAGTTCCCCTAGCGGGAGGGGGTACGAGCAGTACTTC
-,TRBJ1-2,TRBV9,-,CASSDSRGSYGYTF,TGTGCCAGCAGCGATAGTAGAGGGAGCTATGGCTACACCTTC
once,TRBJ1-1,TRBV5-1,-,CASSSIVRENTEAFF,TGCGCCAGCAGCTCCATTGTGAGAGAGAACACTGAAGCTTTCTTT
-,TRBJ1-4,TRBV7-2,-,CASSLRAGTIEKLFF,TGTGCCAGCAGCTTACGGGCAGGGACTATTGAAAAACTGTTTTTT
-,TRBJ2-6,TRBV2,-,CASMRSSGANVLTF,TGTGCCAGCATGAGGAGCTCTGGGGCCAACGTCCTGACTTTC
-,TRBJ2-2,TRBV15,TRBD2,CATSRASGNTGELFF,TGTGCCACCAGCAGAGCTAGCGGGAACACCGGGGAGCTGTTTTTT
-,TRBJ2-3,TRBV11-2,TRBD2,CASSPLILAGGETDTQYF,TGTGCCAGCAGCCCCCTGATCCTAGCGGGGGGCGAGACAGATACGCAGTATTTT
-,TRBJ1-5,TRBV19,-,CASSIDPYRNSYSNQPQHF,TGTGCCAGTAGTATAGATCCCTACAGAAATTCGTATAGCAATCAGCCCCAGCATTTT
-,TRBJ2-7,TRBV3-1/TRBV3-2,-,CASRQDSGRPGSYEQYF,TGTGCCAGCAGGCAAGATAGTGGCAGACCGGGATCCTACGAGCAGTACTTC
once,TRBJ1-1,TRBV2,TRBD1,CASSKQGGTEAFF,TGTGCCAGCAGCAAACAGGGGGGCACTGAAGCTTTCTTT
-,TRBJ2-1,TRBV5-1,-,CASKTSEGTVLYNEQFF,TGCGCCAGCAAGACTAGTGAGGGGACAGTTTTATACAATGAGCAGTTCTTC
-,TRBJ2-1,TRBV6-2/TRBV6-3,TRBD2,CASSTQRGGEQFF,TGTGCCAGCAGTACTCAACGGGGGGGTGAGCAGTTCTTC
-,TRBJ2-5,TRBV7-2,-,CASGEVRGLQETQYF,TGTGCCAGTGGGGAAGTCCGCGGACTCCAAGAGACCCAGTACTTC
-,TRBJ2-2,TRBV4-1,-,CASSQARGSGELFF,TGCGCCAGCAGCCAAGCCAGGGGATCCGGGGAGCTGTTTTTT
-,TRBJ2-7,TRBV6-5,TRBD1,CASSYRDRGHEQYF,TGTGCCAGCAGTTATCGGGACAGGGGTCACGAGCAGTACTTC
-,TRBJ2-1,TRBV3-1/TRBV3-2,TRBD2,CASSFLAGGASYNEQFF,TGTGCCAGCAGCTTTCTAGCGGGGGGGGCCTCCTACAATGAGCAGTTCTTC
few,TRBJ1-1,TRBV7-9,-,CASSLAGQYTEAFF,TGTGCCAGCAGCTTAGCAGGACAGTACACTGAAGCTTTCTTT
-,TRBJ1-2,TRBV27,-,CATRGGSYGYTF,TGTGCCACCCGTGGGGGGTCCTATGGCTACACCTTC
-,TRBJ2-3,TRBV28,-,CASSSLGITDTQYF,TGTGCCAGCAGCTCACTAGGGATTACAGATACGCAGTATTTT
-,TRBJ1-4,TRBV19,-,CASSIGASTNEKLFF,TGTGCCAGTAGTATAGGGGCTTCAACTAATGAAAAACTGTTTTTT
-,TRBJ2-5,TRBV6-5,TRBD2,CASSYLGLDGQTQYF,TGTGCCAGCAGTTACCTAGGACTAGATGGACAGACCCAGTACTTC
-,TRBJ1-6,TRBV30,TRBD1,CAWGQGNSPLHF,TGTGCCTGGGGACAGGGTAATTCACCCCTCCACTTT
-,TRBJ2-1,TRBV28,TRBD2,CASRPGTSSYNEQFF,TGTGCCAGCAGACCCGGGACTAGCTCCTACAATGAGCAGTTCTTC
once,TRBJ2-3,TRBV4-2,-,CASSQGPTGASTDTQYF,TGTGCCAGCAGCCAGGGTCCGACAGGCGCTAGCACAGATACGCAGTATTTT
-,TRBJ2-7,TRBV23-1,-,CASSQPTGKLSREQYF,TGCGCCAGCAGTCAACCTACAGGGAAATTGTCCCGCGAGCAGTACTTC
-,TRBJ1-1,TRBV7-9,-,CASSYGVPEAFF,TGTGCCAGCAGCTATGGAGTTCCTGAAGCTTTCTTT
-,TRBJ2-3,TRBV18,-,CASSPVTGTDTQYF,TGTGCCAGCTCACCAGTTACAGGCACAGATACGCAGTATTTT
-,TRBJ2-7,TRBV2,TRBD1,CASRRTGTSYEQYF,TGTGCCAGCAGGAGGACAGGCACATCCTACGAGCAGTACTTC
-,TRBJ2-7,TRBV12-3/TRBV12-4,TRBD1,CASRRTGDEQYF,TGTGCCAGCAGACGGACAGGGGACGAGCAGTACTTC
-,TRBJ2-1,TRBV7-8,TRBD2,CASSVLAGASSYNEQFF,TGTGCCAGCAGCGTACTAGCGGGAGCGAGCTCCTACAATGAGCAGTTCTTC
few,TRBJ1-4,TRBV6-5,-,CASSYSTGKTNEKLFF,TGTGCCAGCAGTTACTCCACAGGGAAAACTAATGAAAAACTGTTTTTT
-,TRBJ1-2,TRBV14,-,CASSPGHRNYGYTF,TGTGCCAGCAGCCCAGGACACCGTAACTATGGCTACACCTTC
-,TRBJ2-1,TRBV10-3,TRBD2,CAISESKAGGRLGNEQFF,TGTGCCATCAGTGAGTCAAAGGCGGGGGGGCGTCTGGGCAATGAGCAGTTCTTC
-,TRBJ1-1,TRBV27,TRBD1,CASSSHPGGEGTEAFF,TGTGCCAGCAGTTCGCACCCAGGGGGCGAGGGGACTGAAGCTTTCTTT